The following is a T cell receptor beta chain sequence with its context. These data come from a study of CD8 T cells in Susac syndrome. CDR3 length equals 16 residues. The ends lost 2 bases at V and 2 bases at J; junction bases unmatched: 5. Germline V gene sequence: CDR1 LGHDT, CDR2 YNNKEL (reference sequence). The multiple sclerosis control group comprised treatment-naive patients with stable or active relapsing-remitting disease. The TEMRA cells underwent FACS enrichment, while the CD8+ and CD4+ T cells underwent negative isolation. Roughly 0.45 to 1 ug RNA was reverse transcribed with random hexamers. TCRdb redid the calling of the immunoSEQ multiplex PCR reads with MiXCR, one entry per CDR3 protein. Counted here are more than 95,000 distinct CDR3 sequences, 85% to 95% occurring once; the ten biggest clones make up 0.093%.

The chain has TRBV3-1 and TRBJ2-1, with 8 bases aligning to TRBD2. The sequence came from a human donor with multiple sclerosis. The sample was CD4+ T cells from PBMCs. CDR3 DNA: TGTGCCAGCAGCCAATCGGGGGGGCCTCCCTACAATGAGCAGTTCTTC. Protein: CASSQSGGPPYNEQFF.